Listed below are T cell receptor beta chains from one sample, sequenced in a study of blood T cell repertoires in COVID-19. Profiled with immunoSEQ multiplex PCR; TCRdb holds only in-frame clones, not every one. The sample includes about 170,000 clones, approximately 89% of them seen just once. Sequencing used PBMCs or T cells enriched from blood (not recorded which). These receptors all stem from a woman between 18 and 29 years old who had recovered from COVID-19. Both conserved end residues are part of each CDR3. A D gene is named only where the DNA matches it firmly. A row's size may be missing; if present it is once, few, many or a size class.

size: once; J: TRBJ2-3; D: TRBD2; V: TRBV7-9; CDR3: CASTNPGGVAGLDTQYF; DNA: TGTGCCAGCACCAACCCGGGGGGGGTAGCGGGACTCGATACGCAGTATTTT
size: -; J: TRBJ1-4; D: -; V: TRBV28; CDR3: CASEDATNEKLFF; DNA: TGTGCCAGCGAGGATGCAACTAATGAAAAACTGTTTTTT
size: -; J: TRBJ2-7; D: TRBD1; V: TRBV13; CDR3: CASSFRGRYEQYF; DNA: TGTGCCAGCAGCTTCAGGGGGAGATACGAGCAGTACTTC
size: -; J: TRBJ1-4; D: TRBD1; V: TRBV5-4; CDR3: CASSDRTGRGEKLFF; DNA: TGTGCCAGCAGCGATCGGACAGGGAGAGGGGAAAAACTGTTTTTT
size: few; J: TRBJ1-2; D: -; V: TRBV19; CDR3: CASSTGVNYGYTF; DNA: TGTGCCAGTAGTACAGGGGTTAACTATGGCTACACCTTC
size: -; J: TRBJ2-1; D: TRBD2; V: TRBV28; CDR3: CASSPTSGRENNEQFF; DNA: TGTGCCAGCAGCCCGACTAGCGGGAGGGAGAACAATGAGCAGTTCTTC
size: -; J: TRBJ2-3; D: -; V: TRBV11-2; CDR3: CASRREGGVTDTQYF; DNA: TGTGCCAGTCGGAGGGAGGGGGGCGTCACAGATACGCAGTATTTT
size: -; J: TRBJ2-3; D: -; V: TRBV4-3; CDR3: CASSQVAERTDTQYF; DNA: TGCGCCAGCAGCCAAGTAGCGGAACGCACAGATACGCAGTATTTT
size: -; J: TRBJ2-1; D: TRBD2; V: TRBV18; CDR3: CASSRRLAGGNEQFF; DNA: TGTGCCAGCTCACGGCGGCTAGCGGGAGGTAACGAGCAGTTCTTC
size: few; J: TRBJ1-5; D: -; V: TRBV4-1; CDR3: CASSQGGAYSNQPQHF; DNA: TGCGCCAGCAGCCAGGGAGGAGCTTATAGCAATCAGCCCCAGCATTTT
size: -; J: TRBJ1-6; D: -; V: TRBV5-8; CDR3: CASSLEVASRENSPLHF; DNA: TGTGCCAGCAGCTTGGAGGTGGCATCACGGGAAAATTCACCCCTCCACTTT
size: -; J: TRBJ1-5; D: -; V: TRBV5-6; CDR3: CASSLGGSQPQHF; DNA: TGTGCCAGCAGCCTGGGGGGCAGTCAGCCCCAGCATTTT
size: -; J: TRBJ2-3; D: -; V: TRBV12-3/TRBV12-4; CDR3: CASSLREHTQYF; DNA: TGTGCCAGCAGTTTAAGGGAGCATACGCAGTATTTT
size: -; J: TRBJ1-1; D: -; V: TRBV4-1; CDR3: CASSQGAGKEPEAFF; DNA: TGCGCCAGCAGCCAAGGTGCAGGGAAAGAACCTGAAGCTTTCTTT
size: once; J: TRBJ2-1; D: TRBD2; V: TRBV10-3; CDR3: CAISEGIGRAYNEQFF; DNA: TGTGCCATCAGTGAGGGGATCGGGAGGGCCTACAATGAGCAGTTCTTC
size: -; J: TRBJ2-7; D: TRBD2; V: TRBV5-1; CDR3: CASSLRTSDGNEQYF; DNA: TGCGCCAGCAGCTTGAGGACTAGCGACGGGAACGAGCAGTACTTC
size: -; J: TRBJ2-4; D: TRBD2; V: TRBV27; CDR3: CASSFLAGEGLAKNIQYF; DNA: TGTGCCAGCAGTTTTCTAGCGGGAGAAGGTCTAGCCAAAAACATTCAGTACTTC
size: -; J: TRBJ1-1; D: TRBD1; V: TRBV5-1; CDR3: CASSRGQGGWGTEAFF; DNA: TGCGCCAGCAGCCGAGGACAGGGGGGTTGGGGCACTGAAGCTTTCTTT
size: -; J: TRBJ2-7; D: TRBD2; V: TRBV27; CDR3: CASSFSSGGSYEQYF; DNA: TGTGCCAGCAGTTTCTCTAGCGGGGGCTCCTACGAGCAGTACTTC
size: -; J: TRBJ1-2; D: -; V: TRBV2; CDR3: CASSELDGYTF; DNA: TGTGCCAGCAGTGAATTAGATGGCTACACCTTC
size: -; J: TRBJ2-1; D: -; V: TRBV6-5; CDR3: CASSTLAYEQFF; DNA: TGTGCCAGCTCTACACTAGCCTATGAGCAGTTCTTC
size: -; J: TRBJ1-1; D: -; V: TRBV18; CDR3: CASSPTRVRNTEAFF; DNA: TGTGCCAGCTCACCTACGAGGGTCCGGAACACTGAAGCTTTCTTT
size: once; J: TRBJ1-1; D: -; V: TRBV14; CDR3: CASSQEAGPYTEAFF; DNA: TGTGCCAGCAGCCAAGAAGCTGGGCCCTACACTGAAGCTTTCTTT
size: few; J: TRBJ1-5; D: TRBD1; V: TRBV27; CDR3: CASSRDSGQPQHF; DNA: TGTGCCAGCAGTAGGGACAGTGGCCAGCCCCAGCATTTT
size: -; J: TRBJ2-7; D: TRBD2; V: TRBV5-1; CDR3: CASSKYGTTTYEQYF; DNA: TGCGCCAGCAGCAAGTACGGGACTACAACCTACGAGCAGTACTTC
size: -; J: TRBJ1-3; D: -; V: TRBV11-2; CDR3: CASSTRWGNTIYF; DNA: TGTGCCAGCAGCACGAGATGGGGAAACACCATATATTTT
size: medium-sized; J: TRBJ2-1; D: TRBD2; V: TRBV11-1; CDR3: CASSLARTSGRWHEQFF; DNA: TGTGCCAGCAGCTTAGCGCGGACTAGCGGGAGGTGGCATGAGCAGTTCTTC
size: -; J: TRBJ1-6; D: -; V: TRBV20-1; CDR3: CSARESKPLHF; DNA: TGCAGTGCTAGAGAGAGTAAACCCCTCCACTTT
size: once; J: TRBJ1-6; D: TRBD1; V: TRBV7-8; CDR3: CASTWGTVESPLHF; DNA: TGTGCCAGCACCTGGGGGACAGTTGAATCACCCCTCCACTTT
size: -; J: TRBJ1-1; D: TRBD1; V: TRBV27; CDR3: CASSHSGTGGSTEAFF; DNA: TGTGCCAGCAGTCACTCCGGGACAGGGGGCTCCACTGAAGCTTTCTTT
size: -; J: TRBJ2-7; D: TRBD2; V: TRBV27; CDR3: CASSLGLASEQYF; DNA: TGTGCCAGCAGTCTAGGACTAGCGTCCGAGCAGTACTTC
size: -; J: TRBJ2-2; D: -; V: TRBV15; CDR3: CATSTRDSQRELFF; DNA: TGTGCCACCAGCACTAGGGACTCCCAAAGGGAGCTGTTTTTT
size: -; J: TRBJ2-2; D: TRBD2; V: TRBV11-1; CDR3: CASRPGTSYFGELFF; DNA: TGTGCCAGCAGACCCGGGACTAGCTACTTCGGGGAGCTGTTTTTT
size: -; J: TRBJ2-1; D: TRBD2; V: TRBV28; CDR3: CASSSAGMTSGVYNEQFF; DNA: TGTGCCAGCAGTTCGGCGGGGATGACTAGCGGGGTCTACAATGAGCAGTTCTTC
size: -; J: TRBJ2-1; D: TRBD2; V: TRBV19; CDR3: CASSMLGTSGVSYNEQFF; DNA: TGTGCCAGTAGTATGTTGGGGACTAGCGGGGTTTCCTACAATGAGCAGTTCTTC
size: -; J: TRBJ2-5; D: TRBD2; V: TRBV30; CDR3: CAWSGLAGPQSLQETQYF; DNA: TGTGCCTGGAGTGGGCTAGCGGGGCCTCAAAGTCTTCAAGAGACCCAGTACTTC
size: -; J: TRBJ1-3; D: TRBD1; V: TRBV9; CDR3: CASSETTGTAGNTIYF; DNA: TGTGCCAGCAGCGAAACCACCGGGACAGCTGGAAACACCATATATTTT
size: -; J: TRBJ2-3; D: -; V: TRBV7-5; CDR3: CARLPGGGTSSTDTQYF; DNA: TGTGCCAGGCTCCCCGGGGGAGGGACCTCTAGCACAGATACGCAGTATTTT
size: -; J: TRBJ1-1; D: TRBD1; V: TRBV10-3; CDR3: CAIRTGGDTEAFF; DNA: TGTGCCATCAGGACAGGGGGGGACACTGAAGCTTTCTTT
size: once; J: TRBJ2-1; D: TRBD2; V: TRBV7-2; CDR3: CASSSRESGSSYNEQFF; DNA: TGTGCCAGCAGCTCCAGGGAGAGCGGGAGCTCCTACAATGAGCAGTTCTTC
size: -; J: TRBJ2-7; D: -; V: TRBV3-1/TRBV3-2; CDR3: CASSQGGYEQYF; DNA: TGTGCCAGCAGCCAAGGAGGGTACGAGCAGTACTTC
size: -; J: TRBJ2-1; D: TRBD2; V: TRBV11-2; CDR3: CASSLGPRLAASYNEQFF; DNA: TGTGCCAGCAGCTTAGGGCCCCGGCTAGCGGCCTCCTACAATGAGCAGTTCTTC
size: -; J: TRBJ2-3; D: TRBD2; V: TRBV18; CDR3: CASSALAGATDTQYF; DNA: TGTGCCAGCTCAGCTCTAGCGGGGGCCACAGATACGCAGTATTTT
size: -; J: TRBJ2-1; D: -; V: TRBV5-5; CDR3: CASSLGANEQFF; DNA: TGTGCCAGCAGCTTGGGAGCCAATGAGCAGTTCTTC
size: -; J: TRBJ1-5; D: -; V: TRBV28; CDR3: CASKAPTEFGNQPQHF; DNA: TGTGCCAGCAAGGCACCGACTGAATTTGGCAATCAGCCCCAGCATTTT
size: -; J: TRBJ2-7; D: TRBD1; V: TRBV19; CDR3: CASSTTGTGIYEQYF; DNA: TGTGCCAGTAGTACAACCGGGACAGGGATCTACGAGCAGTACTTC
size: -; J: TRBJ2-3; D: TRBD2; V: TRBV10-3; CDR3: CAIRGTSGSRGTDTQYF; DNA: TGTGCCATCAGAGGGACTAGCGGGAGCAGAGGCACAGATACGCAGTATTTT
size: -; J: TRBJ1-4; D: -; V: TRBV19; CDR3: CASSMNGEGLKLFF; DNA: TGTGCCAGTAGTATGAATGGTGAGGGTCTGAAACTGTTTTTT